Listed below are T cell receptor beta chains from one sample, sequenced in a study of cytomegalovirus exposure and HLA in healthy donors. Some clones are missing from TCRdb's copy, which holds only in-frame ones; the method was immunoSEQ multiplex PCR. Of about 180,000 clones listed, around 80% are singletons. Sequenced: PBMCs. These receptors were taken from a woman aged 60-75 years in good health and CMV-seropositive. CDR3s include the opening cysteine and the closing phenylalanine or tryptophan. The D gene is left open where the match is weak. Clone sizes are given selectively: once, few, many, or a class where the clone is expanded.

once TRBD2 TRBJ2-3 TRBV6-5 CASTPSGGSGDTQYF TGTGCCAGCACCCCTAGCGGGGGGTCGGGAGATACGCAGTATTTT
. . TRBJ1-6 TRBV7-2 CASSLGRVRNSPLHF TGTGCCAGCAGCTTAGGCCGGGTCCGTAATTCACCCCTCCACTTT
. . TRBJ1-2 TRBV7-8 CASSSQLGSRGGYGYTF TGTGCCAGCAGCTCCCAGCTCGGGTCGAGGGGGGGGTATGGCTACACCTTC
few . TRBJ2-3 TRBV5-1 CASSLEVLPAAQYF TGCGCCAGCAGCTTGGAGGTGCTTCCTGCGGCGCAGTATTTT
. . TRBJ1-5 TRBV30 CAWSGGNDQPQHF TGTGCCTGGAGCGGGGGGAATGATCAGCCCCAGCATTTT
. TRBD1 TRBJ1-5 TRBV7-8 CTSSYGQGGDQPQHF TGTACCAGCAGCTACGGACAGGGAGGGGATCAGCCCCAGCATTTT
. . TRBJ1-2 TRBV7-2 CASSVRSYGYTF TGTGCCAGCAGCGTCCGGAGCTATGGCTACACCTTC
. TRBD1 TRBJ2-1 TRBV5-4 CASSLWTGPYNEQFF TGTGCCAGCAGCTTGTGGACAGGGCCCTACAATGAGCAGTTCTTC
. . TRBJ1-1 TRBV5-1 CASSLGQENTEAFF TGCGCCAGCAGCTTGGGACAGGAAAACACTGAAGCTTTCTTT
. TRBD2 TRBJ2-5 TRBV28 CATKGLGPRETQYF TGTGCCACCAAAGGACTAGGCCCTCGAGAGACCCAGTACTTC
few TRBD2 TRBJ2-3 TRBV15 CATSRGGLAGGLDTQYF TGTGCCACCAGCAGGGGAGGGCTAGCGGGGGGTTTAGATACGCAGTATTTT
. TRBD1 TRBJ1-5 TRBV6-7 CASSYSGTDGETSNQPQHF TGTGCCAGCAGTTACTCGGGGACAGATGGGGAGACTAGCAATCAGCCCCAGCATTTT
once . TRBJ2-4 TRBV11-3 CASSLGSVDFPNSQYF TGTGCCAGCAGCTTAGGGTCGGTTGATTTTCCAAACAGTCAGTACTTC
. TRBD1 TRBJ1-2 TRBV6-1 CASYRTGRVDYGYTF TGTGCCAGCTATCGGACAGGGCGTGTTGACTATGGCTACACCTTC
. . TRBJ1-1 TRBV11-2 CASSLGGAGAFF TGTGCCAGCAGCTTAGGTGGGGCTGGCGCTTTCTTT
. TRBD1 TRBJ1-3 TRBV23-1 CASNKTGFSGNTIYF TGCGCCAGCAATAAGACAGGGTTCTCTGGAAACACCATATATTTT
. TRBD1 TRBJ1-5 TRBV28 CASKTGGRNQPQHF TGTGCCAGCAAGACAGGGGGCAGGAATCAGCCCCAGCATTTT
. TRBD1 TRBJ2-7 TRBV19 CASSRRTGRFSYEQYF TGTGCCAGTAGTCGCCGGACAGGCCGATTCTCCTACGAGCAGTACTTC
once TRBD2 TRBJ2-2 TRBV30 CAWAGGSNTGELFF TGTGCCTGGGCGGGGGGCTCTAACACCGGGGAGCTGTTTTTT
. . TRBJ1-6 TRBV11-2 CASSTRQVNSPLHF TGTGCCAGCAGCACCCGACAGGTCAATTCACCCCTCCACTTT
few . TRBJ1-3 TRBV2 CASSEADSYIGNTIYF TGTGCCAGCAGTGAAGCGGACAGTTATATTGGAAACACCATATATTTT
. . TRBJ1-6 TRBV18 CASSPQLGDFSYNSPLHF TGTGCCAGCTCACCACAACTAGGGGACTTCTCCTATAATTCACCCCTCCACTTT
. TRBD1 TRBJ2-3 TRBV2 CASSYRGPRLSADTQYF TGTGCCAGCAGCTACAGGGGCCCCCGGCTATCGGCAGATACGCAGTATTTT
. . TRBJ2-1 TRBV7-6 CASSYYRNNEQFF TGTGCCAGCAGCTATTACAGAAACAATGAGCAGTTCTTC
. . TRBJ1-2 TRBV10-3 CAISDEKEWYGYTF TGTGCCATCAGTGATGAAAAGGAGTGGTATGGCTACACCTTC
. . TRBJ1-6 TRBV9 CASSLGLVDSPLHF TGTGCCAGCAGCCTGGGACTTGTGGATTCACCCCTCCACTTT
. TRBD1 TRBJ2-7 TRBV7-7 CASSFAPGQNYEQYF TGTGCTAGCAGTTTCGCCCCGGGACAGAACTACGAGCAGTACTTC
. . TRBJ1-1 TRBV27 CASSTRQAPRESNTEAFF TGTGCCAGCAGCACCCGACAGGCCCCAAGGGAGTCGAACACTGAAGCTTTCTTT
few TRBD1 TRBJ1-5 TRBV30 CAWSVGTGGYEPQHF TGTGCCTGGAGTGTTGGGACAGGGGGCTACGAGCCCCAGCATTTT
. . TRBJ2-2 TRBV28 CASSLSGENTGELFF TGTGCCAGCAGTTTATCAGGGGAGAACACCGGGGAGCTGTTTTTT
. . TRBJ2-3 TRBV7-2 CASSPRASDTQYF TGTGCCAGCAGCCCCAGGGCTTCAGATACGCAGTATTTT
. TRBD2 TRBJ2-5 TRBV10-3 CAISPNSLAGQEAQYF TGTGCCATCAGTCCCAATTCGCTAGCGGGGCAAGAGGCCCAGTACTTC
few . TRBJ1-1 TRBV7-2 CASSLVVGEEAFF TGTGCCAGCAGCTTAGTAGTGGGAGAGGAAGCTTTCTTT
. . TRBJ2-5 TRBV7-2 CASNAQRGETQYF TGTGCCAGCAACGCCCAAAGGGGGGAGACCCAGTACTTC
. TRBD1 TRBJ1-2 TRBV5-1 CASSLGQGPRNYGYTF TGCGCCAGCAGCCTAGGACAGGGGCCCAGGAACTATGGCTACACCTTC
. . TRBJ1-3 TRBV6-1 CASIDISGNTIYF TGTGCCAGCATAGACATCTCTGGAAACACCATATATTTT
. TRBD1 TRBJ2-1 TRBV7-3 CASSFSTGTGGREQFF TGTGCCAGCAGCTTCTCCACCGGGACAGGGGGGCGTGAGCAGTTCTTC
. . TRBJ2-7 TRBV4-2 CASSQDWAAHSYEQYF TGTGCCAGCAGCCAAGACTGGGCAGCCCACTCCTACGAGCAGTACTTC
. . TRBJ2-5 TRBV27 CASSRRQVERTETQYF TGTGCCAGCAGTCGCCGACAGGTCGAACGGACGGAGACCCAGTACTTC
. . TRBJ1-1 TRBV9 CASSGGQSTEAFF TGTGCCAGCAGCGGTGGACAAAGCACTGAAGCTTTCTTT
. TRBD1 TRBJ1-4 TRBV9 CASCRTGFNEKLFF TGTGCCAGCTGCAGGACAGGGTTTAATGAAAAACTGTTTTTT
. . TRBJ2-7 TRBV30 CAWPEGAGAYEQYF TGTGCCTGGCCCGAGGGCGCGGGCGCCTACGAGCAGTACTTC
. TRBD2 TRBJ2-3 TRBV7-3 CASSLAGALTDTQYF TGTGCCAGCAGCTTAGCGGGAGCTCTCACAGATACGCAGTATTTT
. TRBD2 TRBJ2-1 TRBV5-1 CASRLAGDGEQFF TGCGCCAGCAGGCTGGCGGGAGATGGTGAGCAGTTCTTC
few . TRBJ2-3 TRBV7-9 CASSPQGDTQYF TGTGCCAGCAGCCCCCAGGGCGATACGCAGTATTTT